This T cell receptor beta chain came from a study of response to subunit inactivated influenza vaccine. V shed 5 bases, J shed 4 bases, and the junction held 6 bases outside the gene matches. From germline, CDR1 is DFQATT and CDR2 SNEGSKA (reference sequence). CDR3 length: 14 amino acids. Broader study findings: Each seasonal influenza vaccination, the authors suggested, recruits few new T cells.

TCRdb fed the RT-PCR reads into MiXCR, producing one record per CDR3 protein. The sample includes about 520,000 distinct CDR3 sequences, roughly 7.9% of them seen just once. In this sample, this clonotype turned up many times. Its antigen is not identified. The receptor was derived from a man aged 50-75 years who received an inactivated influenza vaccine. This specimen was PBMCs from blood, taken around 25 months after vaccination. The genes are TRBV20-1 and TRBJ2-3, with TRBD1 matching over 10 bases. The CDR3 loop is CSADRGHLSDTQYF. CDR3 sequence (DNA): TGCAGTGCTGACAGGGGGCATTTATCAGATACGCAGTATTTT.